This is a list of T cell receptor beta chains from one sample in a study of a mutant IDH1 vaccine in newly diagnosed glioma. Data came from immunoSEQ multiplex PCR; TCRdb stores just in-frame clones and leaves some out. The sample shows around 26,000 clones, 55% to 75% of them seen only once. The antigens these receptors bind are not known. The starting material was peripheral blood mononuclear cells (PBMCs), obtained from a glioma patient whose treatment included an IDH1 peptide vaccine. The source is a man aged 18 to 29 with glioma. Some clones in this sample may be carry-over from other donors' samples. CDR3s include the opening cysteine and the closing phenylalanine or tryptophan. A D gene is named only where the DNA matches it firmly.

v_call,j_call,d_call,cdr3_aa
TRBV5-1,TRBJ2-7,TRBD1,CASSLGQGALYEQYF
TRBV10-3,TRBJ1-2,NA,CAIKARDSYGYTF
TRBV19,TRBJ2-7,NA,CASGIGYSYEQYF
TRBV10-3,TRBJ2-3,TRBD1,CAISESWTGSTDTQYF
TRBV7-3,TRBJ2-1,TRBD2,CASSLGTSGIWFF
TRBV7-9,TRBJ1-1,NA,CASSSGVYGDTEAFF
TRBV5-1,TRBJ1-1,TRBD1,CASSLRDSTEAFF
TRBV7-9,TRBJ2-7,NA,CASSLLFHEQYF
TRBV6-6,TRBJ1-1,NA,CASSYRTMNTEAFF
TRBV29-1,TRBJ2-2,NA,CSARGQSNTGELFF
TRBV7-3,TRBJ2-2,TRBD2,CASSPTPAGVNTGELFF
TRBV2,TRBJ2-7,NA,CASTETAYEQYF
TRBV5-1,TRBJ1-1,NA,CASSQGHRNTEAFF
TRBV4-1,TRBJ1-5,NA,CASSQEAGRNQPQHF
TRBV29-1,TRBJ2-5,TRBD2,CSVAVGGRGQETQYF
TRBV4-2,TRBJ1-2,TRBD1,CASSQNPGGQVFYGYTF
TRBV5-4,TRBJ2-7,TRBD2,CASSPTSGPYEQYF
TRBV6-5,TRBJ1-6,NA,CATREGPSPLHF
TRBV29-1,TRBJ2-1,NA,CSVEDLTGDPNEQFF
TRBV7-8,TRBJ2-7,TRBD1,CASSDRGIYAYEQYF
TRBV9,TRBJ2-1,NA,CASSAYGTDYNEQFF
TRBV4-3,TRBJ1-1,NA,CASSQDEVNTEAFF
TRBV15,TRBJ1-4,NA,CATSREGTANEKLFF
TRBV7-2,TRBJ1-2,NA,CASSLVSYGYTF
TRBV10-3,TRBJ2-5,TRBD2,CAIRGGLAGGGETQYF
TRBV6-6,TRBJ2-5,TRBD2,CASGRGGETQYF
TRBV27,TRBJ2-1,NA,CASSLLHSSVLLDEQFF
TRBV28,TRBJ2-7,NA,CASSLVGDGYEQYF
TRBV19,TRBJ2-1,TRBD1,CASSVYGAGGRNEQFF
TRBV27,TRBJ1-1,TRBD1,CASSFLTGTEAFF
TRBV14,TRBJ2-2,TRBD2,CASSQEKIAGATGELFF
TRBV6-1,TRBJ2-3,NA,CASSENREFTDTQYF
TRBV5-1,TRBJ2-1,NA,CASSLAHRTRDNEQFF
TRBV25-1,TRBJ2-1,NA,CASSPRGVSSYNEQFF
TRBV4-2,TRBJ2-2,NA,CASSPGRGAGELFF
TRBV2,TRBJ2-7,TRBD2,CASSPLAGRSYEQYF
TRBV27,TRBJ1-2,NA,CASSLVAYDSYGYTF
TRBV5-1,TRBJ1-1,NA,CASSYSENTEAFF
TRBV18,TRBJ1-5,NA,CASSQGYSNQPQHF
TRBV6-5,TRBJ1-4,NA,CASSWGAGNEKLFF
TRBV30,TRBJ2-5,NA,CAWSVLGARETQYF
TRBV7-8,TRBJ1-1,TRBD1,CASSPPGQGAWNTEAFF
TRBV11-2,TRBJ2-7,NA,CASSSLGGFGEATPYEQYF
TRBV15,TRBJ2-2,NA,CATSIKDRSTGELFF
TRBV9,TRBJ2-5,NA,CASSVQGNPGETQYF
TRBV6-5,TRBJ2-2,NA,CASRTGLSGELFF
TRBV5-1,TRBJ1-2,NA,CASSGWDGSGGYTF
TRBV27,TRBJ1-1,TRBD1,CASSWTGGFTEAFF
TRBV10-3,TRBJ2-7,NA,CAISSGVNYEQYF
TRBV13,TRBJ2-3,TRBD2,CASSSGLARDTQYF
TRBV9,TRBJ1-2,TRBD1,CASSVVGGGYTF
TRBV7-9,TRBJ2-5,NA,CASSPLQYF
TRBV6-5,TRBJ2-1,NA,CASSYGRLSSYNEQFF
TRBV4-1,TRBJ2-2,NA,CASSQTGGELFF
TRBV7-2,TRBJ1-5,NA,CASSVMTGNQPQHF
TRBV4-2,TRBJ2-3,TRBD1,CASSQPDRVEDTQYF
TRBV6-5,TRBJ2-1,NA,CASSYRMGGHEQFF
TRBV20-1,TRBJ1-2,NA,CSVQGNYGYTF
TRBV2,TRBJ2-3,NA,CASSEWQVNTQYF